The 5 T cell receptor beta chains presented below share a single source sample, sequenced in a study of OX40 agonist ivuxolimab in advanced cancers. Assay used: immunoSEQ multiplex PCR; TCRdb lists only in-frame clones, some missing. The sample lists 35,000 or so clones, around 82% seen once, with about 2% in the top ten. Sample: CD4+ or CD8+ T cells sorted from blood, taken in a trial of the OX40 agonist ivuxolimab. The receptors here all came from an adult with an advanced solid tumor such as melanoma, head and neck, liver or kidney cancer.

Comments on this clone: The sample has other DNA sequences that encode this CDR3 too. The V call is TRBV4-3, the J call TRBJ1-1; a possible D gene is TRBD1 (5 bases). The germline V and J ends were trimmed by 2 bases and 4 bases, with 11 bases remaining between them. Germline assignment: CDR1 LGHNA and CDR2 YSLEER. CDR3 length equals 14 residues. The CDR3 here is CASSQPGVLTEAFF. The CDR3 coding sequence is TGCGCCAGCAGCCAACCGGGGGTGCTCACTGAAGCTTTCTTT.

This chain's CDR3 is CASSVPSRGGELFF. The CDR3 DNA is TGTGCCAGCAGCGTACCCTCTAGGGGCGGGGAGCTGTTTTTT. V usage is TRBV9 and J usage is TRBJ2-2; tentative D call: TRBD1 (5 bases). Trimming took off 1 base at V and 7 bases at J, with 11 bases between the two ends. This CDR3 has 14 amino acids. Germline assignment: CDR1 SGDLS and CDR2 YYNGEE.

The chain is built from TRBV5-1 and TRBJ2-7; the match to TRBD1 covers 8 bases. J lost 7 bases, V lost 0 bases, and 9 bases had no gene match. Germline values: CDR1 SGHRS, CDR2 YFSETQ. The CDR3 consists of 15 residues. CDR3 amino acids: CASSLEPRTGREQYF. DNA for the CDR3: TGCGCCAGCAGCTTGGAGCCCCGGACAGGGCGAGAGCAGTACTTC.

V gene TRBV11-2 combines with J gene TRBJ1-5, with D maybe TRBD1 (6 bases). Germline V gene lookup returns CDR1 SGHAT and CDR2 FQNNGV. The CDR3 runs 17 residues. Trimming cost V 2 bases and J 0 bases, with 14 bases left between them. The CDR3 coding sequence is TGTGCCAGCAGCTTACAACCGGGACACTATAGCAATCAGCCCCAGCATTTT. Amino acids: CASSLQPGHYSNQPQHF.

V is TRBV4-2 and J is TRBJ2-7, with D tentatively TRBD2 (5 bases). The germline CDR1 and CDR2 sequences are LGHNA and YNFKEQ. The CDR3 totals 15 residues. Trimming cost V 0 bases and J 2 bases, with 11 bases left between them. The CDR3 coding sequence is TGTGCCAGCAGCCAAGATGGATCGGGGACCTACGAGCAGTACTTC. Translating it yields CASSQDGSGTYEQYF.